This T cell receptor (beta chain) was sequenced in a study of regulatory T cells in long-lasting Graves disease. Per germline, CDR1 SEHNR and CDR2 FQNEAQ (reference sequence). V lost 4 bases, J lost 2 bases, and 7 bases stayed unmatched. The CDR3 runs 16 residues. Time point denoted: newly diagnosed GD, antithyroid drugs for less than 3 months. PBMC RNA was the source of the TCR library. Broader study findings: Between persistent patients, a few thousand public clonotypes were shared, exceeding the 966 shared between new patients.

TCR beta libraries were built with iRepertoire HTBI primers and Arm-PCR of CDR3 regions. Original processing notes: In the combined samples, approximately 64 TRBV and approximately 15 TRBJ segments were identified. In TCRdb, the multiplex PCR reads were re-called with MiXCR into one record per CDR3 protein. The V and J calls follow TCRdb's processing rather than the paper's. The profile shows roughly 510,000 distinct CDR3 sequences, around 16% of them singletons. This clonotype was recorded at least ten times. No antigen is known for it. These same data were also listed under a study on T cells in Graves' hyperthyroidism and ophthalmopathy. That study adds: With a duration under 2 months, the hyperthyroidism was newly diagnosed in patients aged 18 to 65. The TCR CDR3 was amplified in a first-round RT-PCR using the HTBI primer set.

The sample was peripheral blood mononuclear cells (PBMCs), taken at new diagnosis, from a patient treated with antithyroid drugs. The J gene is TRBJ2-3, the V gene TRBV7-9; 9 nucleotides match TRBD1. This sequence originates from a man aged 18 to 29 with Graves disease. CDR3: CASSSRDRDLTDTQYF. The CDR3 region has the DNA TGTGCCAGCAGCTCCCGGGACAGGGACCTCACAGATACGCAGTATTTT.